Listed here are 22 T cell receptor beta chains from one sample, sequenced in a study of T cells in Graves' hyperthyroidism and ophthalmopathy. From RNA transcripts, TCR beta CDR3 regions were amplified. TCR CDR3 underwent first-round RT-PCR with the HTBI primer set. Using its own MiXCR run on the multiplex PCR reads, TCRdb lists one record per CDR3 protein. The sample yields some 400,000 distinct CDR3 sequences, about 20% seen once. The sequenced material came from blood. Receptor source: a young woman with Graves' hyperthyroidism.

This clonotype was seen at least ten times. V usage is TRBV4-2 and J usage is TRBJ2-5; TRBD2 is a possible D gene (6 bases). The CDR3 runs 17 residues. Germline V gives CDR1 LGHNA, CDR2 YNFKEQ. V was cut by 2 bases and J by 2 bases, with 18 bases left in between. CDR3 DNA: TGTGCCAGCAGCCAAACCGGGACTGGACAAATTCAAGAGACCCAGTACTTC. Translation: CASSQTGTGQIQETQYF.

This clonotype was picked up many times. The rearrangement uses TRBV2 and TRBJ1-1; no definite D call. This CDR3 contains 11 residues. Trimming took 5 bases from V and 7 from J, leaving 8 bases between them. Germline-derived CDR1 and CDR2 are SNHLY and FYNNEI. CDR3 sequence reads: CASSPQFEAFF. DNA of the CDR3: TGTGCCAGCAGTCCCCAGTTTGAAGCTTTCTTT.

This clonotype appeared many times. The V call is TRBV13, the J call TRBJ2-7; the D gene is possibly TRBD2 (5 bases). CDR1 and CDR2 (germline): PRHDT, FYEKMQ (reference sequence). Trimming pared 4 bases from V and 6 bases from J, leaving 16 bases between. The CDR3 contains 14 residues. The CDR3 sequence is CASSSLGVSGEQYF. DNA for the CDR3: TGTGCCAGCAGCTCCCTCGGGGTATCGGGCGAGCAGTACTTC.

This clonotype was detected many times. The V and J genes are TRBV7-3 and TRBJ1-1; 8 nucleotides line up with TRBD1. The germline CDR1 and CDR2 sequences are SGHTA and FQGTGA. V dropped 5 bases and J dropped 1; count of bases not matched to a gene: 6. The CDR3 extends over 15 amino acids. CDR3 protein: CASSAPDRANTEAFF. For the CDR3, the DNA is TGTGCCAGCAGCGCACCGGACAGGGCGAACACTGAAGCTTTCTTT.

Note on this clonotype: With a much larger clone just one base away, this may be a read error. The rearrangement joins TRBV30 to TRBJ2-7, with TRBD2 as a possible D gene (5 bases). The CDR3 spans 14 residues. Per germline, CDR1 GTSNPN and CDR2 SVGIG (reference sequence). CDR3 sequence (DNA): TGTGCCTGGAGTCCGGATAGCGCTTCCTACGAGCAGTGCTTC. It codes for CAWSPDSASYEQCF.

Many counts were recorded for this clonotype. J is TRBJ2-7 and V is TRBV27, with D maybe TRBD2 (6 bases). V was pared by 2 bases and J by 7 bases, with 15 bases between. The CDR3 loop spans 14 amino acids. Germline values: CDR1 MNHEY, CDR2 SMNVEV (reference sequence). The CDR3 nucleotides are TGTGCCAGCAGTTTACAGGAGGGTCTAGAGGAGCAGTACTTC. This gives the protein CASSLQEGLEEQYF.

This clonotype was found many times. One end of the junction fails to match germline, which may point to a read error. The genes are TRBV6-1 and TRBJ2-6; TRBD2 matches 9 bases. The CDR3 has 14 amino acids. Germline V lookup: CDR1 MNHNS, CDR2 SASEGT. In DNA, the CDR3 is TGTGCCAGTCGCGGGGGGGGCGAGGCCGACGTCCTGACTTTC. Protein sequence: CASRGGGEADVLTF.

This clonotype was counted once. This chain joins TRBV11-2 and TRBJ2-7; 7 nucleotides agree with TRBD1. Trimming removed 0 bases from V and 2 bases from J; junction bases left unmatched: 4. Germline lookup yields CDR1 SGHAT and CDR2 FQNNGV. The CDR3 totals 15 residues. The CDR3, as DNA: TGTGCCAGCAGCTTAGATCCCGGACAGGCCTACGAGCAGTACTTC. Encoded protein: CASSLDPGQAYEQYF.

In this sample, this clonotype turned up a few times. The chain links TRBV10-1 to TRBJ2-2; 8 bases are a match to TRBD2. This CDR3 has 17 amino acids. Losses at the gene ends were 5 bases for V and 3 bases for J; bases not matched to a gene: 11. CDR1 and CDR2 from the germline V gene are WNHNN and SYGVQD (reference sequence). For the CDR3, the DNA is TGCGCCAGCAGTCCCAGGACTAGCAGCACGTACACCGGGGAGCTGTTTTTT. This sequence encodes CASSPRTSSTYTGELFF.

This clonotype was recorded a few times. Here the CDR3 DNA reads TGCGCCAGCAGCTTGGAACCAGGCTTGAACACTGAAGCTTTCTTT. Translating gives CASSLEPGLNTEAFF. The chain is built from TRBV5-1 and TRBJ1-1, with no clear D. V was trimmed by 0 bases and J by 0 bases, leaving 9 bases between them. The CDR3 consists of 15 residues. The germline V gene has CDR1 SGHRS and CDR2 YFSETQ.

This clonotype was detected ten times or more. The genes are TRBV7-8 and TRBJ2-5; 10 bases line up with TRBD2. The germline V gene encodes CDR1 SGHVS and CDR2 FQNEAQ. V lost 6 bases to trimming and J lost 3 bases; unmatched junction nucleotides: 13. This CDR3 is built from 17 residues. The CDR3 sequence: CASRSLAGALMEETQYF. For the CDR3, the DNA is TGTGCCAGCAGAAGTCTAGCGGGGGCTTTGATGGAAGAGACCCAGTACTTC.

This clonotype occurred many times. This chain joins TRBV6-1 and TRBJ1-6, with D unresolved. The germline V and J ends were trimmed by 1 base and 9 bases, with 13 bases remaining between them. The CDR3 spans 15 residues. CDR1 is MNHNS, CDR2 SASEGT, per germline. CDR3: CASSEEAGLASPLHF. The CDR3 bases are TGTGCCAGCAGTGAAGAAGCCGGTTTAGCTTCACCCCTCCACTTT.

The chain recombines TRBV30 with TRBJ2-7, with 9 nucleotides matching TRBD1. The CDR3 length is 12 residues. The J segment lost 6 bases and the V segment lost 2 bases, leaving 2 bases of the junction unmatched. Germline V gene sequence: CDR1 GTSNPN, CDR2 SVGIG (reference sequence). The CDR3 loop is CAWSRDRAEQYF. The CDR3 DNA follows: TGTGCCTGGAGTCGGGACAGGGCCGAGCAGTACTTC.

This clonotype was seen many times. This is likely a read error, given that the CDR3 carries no conserved phenylalanine or tryptophan at its end. The rearrangement joins TRBV5-1 to TRBJ1-2; the match to TRBD1 covers 8 bases. Trimming removed 0 bases from V and 7 bases from J; junction bases left unmatched: 5. Germline values: CDR1 SGHRS, CDR2 YFSETQ. This CDR3 has 14 amino acids. In nucleotides, the CDR3 is TGCGCCAGCAGCTTGGTAGGACAGGGATCTGGCTACACCCTC. Its translation is CASSLVGQGSGYTL.

This clonotype was recorded many times. The J gene is TRBJ2-6, the V gene TRBV5-1; D ambiguous. This CDR3 is built from 19 residues. The germline gives CDR1 SGHRS, CDR2 YFSETQ. Trimming left V 2 bases short and J 0 bases short, with 18 bases between. The CDR3 DNA reads as TGCGCCAGCAGCTTACCCCCAGGACGTCACCCCTCTGGGGCCAACGTCCTGACTTTC. Translated: CASSLPPGRHPSGANVLTF.

This clonotype was seen ten or more times. This rearrangement joins TRBV6-2 or TRBV6-3 to TRBJ1-1; 8 nucleotides line up with TRBD1. CDR1 MNHEY and CDR2 SVGEGT come from the germline V gene. V lost 0 bases to trimming and J lost 4 bases; unmatched junction nucleotides: 13. This CDR3 comprises 18 residues. The chain's CDR3 is CASSYSGRGREPGTEAFF. DNA for the CDR3: TGTGCCAGCAGTTACTCAGGCAGGGGGCGAGAACCTGGCACTGAAGCTTTCTTT.

This clonotype was observed at least ten times. The chain recombines TRBV28 with TRBJ2-7, with TRBD2 matching over 10 bases. This CDR3 region has 15 residues. Per the germline V gene, CDR1 is MDHEN and CDR2 is SYDVKM. Trimming took 7 bases from V and 3 from J; bases not matched to a gene: 9. The DNA for the CDR3 is TGTGCCAGCATTAAACTAGCGGGGTTGAGCTACGAGCAGTACTTC. It encodes CASIKLAGLSYEQYF. Complete variable domain (other parts from reference TRBV28 and TRBJ2-7): DVKVTQSSRYLVKRTGEKVFLECVQDMDHENMFWYRQDPGLGLRLIYFSYDVKMKEKGDIPEGYSVSREKKERFSLILESASTNQTSMYLCASIKLAGLSYEQYFGPGTRLTVT.

This clonotype was recorded many times. The V gene is TRBV2, the J gene TRBJ1-2; D gene uncertain. Germline values: CDR1 SNHLY, CDR2 FYNNEI. This CDR3 has 13 residues. V was shortened by 7 bases and J by 4 bases, with 13 bases between the two germline ends. This CDR3 reads CASTPVGTYGYTF. The CDR3 DNA reads as TGTGCCAGCACCCCCGTTGGAACCTATGGCTACACCTTC.

This sequence joins TRBV5-6 and TRBJ2-2, with 14 bases fitting TRBD2. From germline, CDR1 is SGHDT and CDR2 YYEEEE. The CDR3 runs to 19 residues. Trimming removed 4 bases from V and 1 base from J; junction bases left unmatched: 9. The CDR3 is CASSPGLAGGPLNTGELFF. In DNA form, the CDR3 reads TGTGCCAGCAGCCCTGGACTAGCGGGGGGCCCTTTGAACACCGGGGAGCTGTTTTTT.

Points on this clonotype: A read error may be the cause here, since a much bigger clone is one base away. The rearrangement links TRBV6-1 to TRBJ2-7; 9 bases agree with TRBD1. This CDR3 spans 17 amino acids. The germline gives CDR1 MNHNS, CDR2 SASEGT. J was trimmed by 1 base and V by 4 bases; bases with no gene match: 11. The CDR3 bases are TGTGCCAGCAGTGTACAGGGGGCCCAACCCATTTCCTACGAGCAGTACTTC. Amino acids: CASSVQGAQPISYEQYF.

This clonotype showed up many times. CDR3 nucleotide sequence: TGTGCCAGCAACATCGGGGGGTGGGACACTGAAGCTTTCTTT. It translates to CASNIGGWDTEAFF. V and J are TRBV7-8 and TRBJ1-1; D might be TRBD1 (5 bases). The CDR3 is made up of 14 amino acids. Per germline, CDR1 SGHVS and CDR2 FQNEAQ. Trimming took off 7 bases at V and 3 bases at J, with 15 bases between the two ends.

V and J are TRBV3-1 and TRBJ2-6; 9 nucleotides match TRBD1. J was trimmed by 0 bases and V by 6 bases; bases with no gene match: 6. CDR3 size: 17 residues. In germline, CDR1 is LGHDT, CDR2 YNNKEL (reference sequence). The CDR3 nucleotides read TGTGCCAGCAGTCGGACAGGGGCTTTCTCTGGGGCCAACGTCCTGACTTTC. This sequence encodes CASSRTGAFSGANVLTF.